This T cell receptor (beta chain) stems from a study of T cell repertoires in cytomegalovirus infection. Study background: It was the public TCR beta signatures that indicated both CMV infection and matching HLA type.

General study points: HLA-C-restricted TCR beta clonotypes specific for CMV led the ex vivo response. Accumulated public TCR beta family frequency recognized individuals carrying CMV together with the relevant HLA.

This clonotype was seen repeatedly, ten times or more. Its antigen remains unknown. V was cut by 2 bases and J by 3 bases, with 28 bases left in between. CDR1 and CDR2 from the germline V gene are SEHNR and FQNEAQ (reference sequence). The CDR3 has 20 amino acids. TCRdb fed the reads into MiXCR, producing one record per CDR3 protein. This sample carries about 120,000 distinct CDR3 sequences, about 9.5% of them seen once, and the ten largest clones take roughly 31%. This TCR was sampled from a human donor in good health (CMV status not recorded). Some clones in this sample may be carry-over from other donors' samples. The chain couples TRBV7-9 to TRBJ1-1; possibly TRBD1 for D (6 bases). The sample consisted of PBMCs, sequenced either directly or after in vitro stimulation (not recorded which). This CDR3 reads CASSLKRWGATAPRDTEAFF. In DNA form, the CDR3 reads TGTGCCAGCAGCTTAAAGCGGTGGGGGGCTACGGCGCCAAGGGACACTGAAGCTTTCTTT.